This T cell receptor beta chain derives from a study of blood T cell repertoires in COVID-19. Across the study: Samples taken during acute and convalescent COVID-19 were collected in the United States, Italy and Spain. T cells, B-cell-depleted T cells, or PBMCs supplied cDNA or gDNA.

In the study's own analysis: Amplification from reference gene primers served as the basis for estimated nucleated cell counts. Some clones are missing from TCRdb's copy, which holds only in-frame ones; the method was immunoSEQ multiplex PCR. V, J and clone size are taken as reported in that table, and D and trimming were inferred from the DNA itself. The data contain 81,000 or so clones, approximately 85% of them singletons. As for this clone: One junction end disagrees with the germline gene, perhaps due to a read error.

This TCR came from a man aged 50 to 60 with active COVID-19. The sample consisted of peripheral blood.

The CDR3 DNA is TGTGCCAGCAGAGAAGCAGGGGGCCGGGACACTGAAGCTTTCTTT. Translating it yields CASREAGGRDTEAFF. The rearrangement uses TRBV6-1 and TRBJ1-1; 8 bases fit TRBD1. The CDR3 is made up of 15 amino acids. Germline CDR1 is MNHNS and CDR2 is SASEGT.